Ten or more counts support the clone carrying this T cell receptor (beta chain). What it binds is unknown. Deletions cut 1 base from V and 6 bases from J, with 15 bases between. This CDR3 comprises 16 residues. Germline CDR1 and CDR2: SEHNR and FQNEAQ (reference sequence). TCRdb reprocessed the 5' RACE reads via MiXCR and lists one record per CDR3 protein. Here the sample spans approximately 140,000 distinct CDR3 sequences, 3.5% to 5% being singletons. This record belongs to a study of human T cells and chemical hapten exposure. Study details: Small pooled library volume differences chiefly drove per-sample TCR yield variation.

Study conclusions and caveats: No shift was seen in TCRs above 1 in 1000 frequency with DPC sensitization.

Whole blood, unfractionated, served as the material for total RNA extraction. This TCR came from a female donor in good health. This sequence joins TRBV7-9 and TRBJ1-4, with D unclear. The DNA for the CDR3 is TGTGCCAGCAGCTTAGGATCCGGGTTGAATGATGAAAAACTGTTTTTT. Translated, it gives CASSLGSGLNDEKLFF. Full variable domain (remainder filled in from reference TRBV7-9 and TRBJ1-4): DTGVSQNPRHKITKRGQNVTFRCDPISEHNRLYWYRQTLGQGPEFLTYFQNEAQLEKSRLLSDRFSAERPKGSFSTLEIQRTEQGDSAMYLCASSLGSGLNDEKLFFGSGTQLSVL.